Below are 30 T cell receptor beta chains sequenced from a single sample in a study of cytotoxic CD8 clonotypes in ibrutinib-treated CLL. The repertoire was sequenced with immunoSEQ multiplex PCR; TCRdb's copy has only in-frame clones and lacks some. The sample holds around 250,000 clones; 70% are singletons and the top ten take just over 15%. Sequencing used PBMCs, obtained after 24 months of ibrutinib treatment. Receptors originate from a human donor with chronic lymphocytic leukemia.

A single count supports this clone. CDR3 loop: CASSVAGLHEQYF. The CDR3 DNA reads as TGTGCCAGCAGCGTAGCGGGACTTCACGAGCAGTACTTC. The chain combines TRBV9 with TRBJ2-7; possible D gene TRBD2, 6 bases. Germline CDR1 and CDR2: SGDLS and YYNGEE. V gave up 0 bases and J gave up 5 bases, with 9 bases separating them. CDR3 length equals 13 residues.

The chain's CDR3 is CASSYSSRELQPQHF. In nucleotides, the CDR3 is TGTGCCAGCAGTTACTCCTCACGAGAACTTCAGCCCCAGCATTTT. The rearrangement joins TRBV6-5 to TRBJ1-5, with unresolved D. CDR3 length equals 15 residues. Germline values: CDR1 MNHEY, CDR2 SVGAGI. Trimming left V 0 bases short and J 6 bases short, with 12 bases between.

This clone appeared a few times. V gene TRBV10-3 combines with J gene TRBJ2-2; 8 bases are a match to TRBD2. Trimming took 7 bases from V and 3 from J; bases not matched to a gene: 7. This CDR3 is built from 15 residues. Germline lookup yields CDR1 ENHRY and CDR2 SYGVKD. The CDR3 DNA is TGTGCCATCACCCGGGGAGCGGGAGACACCGGGGAGCTGTTTTTT. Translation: CAITRGAGDTGELFF.

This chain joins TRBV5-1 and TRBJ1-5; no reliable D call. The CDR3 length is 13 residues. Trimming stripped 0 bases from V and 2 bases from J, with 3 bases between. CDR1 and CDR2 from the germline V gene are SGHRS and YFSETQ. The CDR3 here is CASSLAGNQPQHF. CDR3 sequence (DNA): TGCGCCAGCAGCTTGGCGGGCAATCAGCCCCAGCATTTT.

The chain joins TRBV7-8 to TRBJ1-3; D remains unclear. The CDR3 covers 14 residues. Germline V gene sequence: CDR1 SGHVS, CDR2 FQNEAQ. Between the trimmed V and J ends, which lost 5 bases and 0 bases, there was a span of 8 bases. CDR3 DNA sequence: TGTGCCAGCAGCCCTAAAGTCTCTGGAAACACCATATATTTT. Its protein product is CASSPKVSGNTIYF.

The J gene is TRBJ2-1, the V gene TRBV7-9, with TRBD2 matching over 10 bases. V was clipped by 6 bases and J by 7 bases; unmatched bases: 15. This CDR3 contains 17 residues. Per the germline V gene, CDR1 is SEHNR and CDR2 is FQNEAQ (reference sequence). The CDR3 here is CASRLPLAGAGRNEQFF. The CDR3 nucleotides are TGTGCCAGCAGACTACCCCTAGCGGGAGCAGGAAGAAATGAGCAGTTCTTC.

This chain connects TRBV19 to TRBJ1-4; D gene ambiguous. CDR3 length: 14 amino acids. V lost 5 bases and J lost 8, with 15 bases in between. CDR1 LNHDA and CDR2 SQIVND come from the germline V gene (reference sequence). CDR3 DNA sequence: TGTGCCAGTAGTCCCGACATGTTCGAGGAAAAACTGTTTTTT. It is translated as CASSPDMFEEKLFF.

CDR3 in DNA: TGTGCCAGCAGCCAATCCGGGTTTTCCTACGAGCAGTACTTC. Translation: CASSQSGFSYEQYF. The chain links TRBV4-2 to TRBJ2-7; D ambiguous. The V gene lost 2 bases and the J gene lost 1 base, with 9 bases spanning the gap. Germline lookup yields CDR1 LGHNA and CDR2 YNFKEQ. The CDR3 has 14 amino acids.

CDR3 region: CASKAGNSGETQYF. CDR3 nucleotide sequence: TGTGCCAGCAAAGCGGGAAATTCCGGGGAGACCCAGTACTTC. The gene calls are TRBV6-5 and TRBJ2-5; 7 nucleotides match TRBD2. Germline loops: CDR1 MNHEY, CDR2 SVGAGI. This CDR3 comprises 14 residues. The J segment lost 5 bases and the V segment lost 7 bases, leaving 10 bases of the junction unmatched.

CDR3 in amino acids: CASSPPGGADTQYF. CDR3 nucleotide sequence: TGTGCCAGCAGCCCCCCGGGGGGGGCAGATACGCAGTATTTT. The chain carries TRBV9 and TRBJ2-3; 8 positions match TRBD2. Germline V lookup: CDR1 SGDLS, CDR2 YYNGEE. The ends lost 4 bases at V and 4 bases at J; junction bases unmatched: 5. The CDR3 extends over 14 amino acids.

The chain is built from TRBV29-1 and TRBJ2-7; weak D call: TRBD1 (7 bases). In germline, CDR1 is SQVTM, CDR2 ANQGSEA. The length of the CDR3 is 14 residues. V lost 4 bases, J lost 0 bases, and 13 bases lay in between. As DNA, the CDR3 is TGCAGCGTTGTAGCAGGGGGGAGCTCCTACGAGCAGTACTTC. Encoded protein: CSVVAGGSSYEQYF.

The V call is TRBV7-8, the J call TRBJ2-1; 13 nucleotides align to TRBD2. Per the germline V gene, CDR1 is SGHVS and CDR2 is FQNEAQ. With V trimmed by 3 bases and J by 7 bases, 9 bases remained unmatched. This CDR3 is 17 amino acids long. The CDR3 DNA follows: TGTGCCAGCAGCTTTTACACCGGGACTAGCGGGAAGAATGAGCAGTTCTTC. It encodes CASSFYTGTSGKNEQFF.

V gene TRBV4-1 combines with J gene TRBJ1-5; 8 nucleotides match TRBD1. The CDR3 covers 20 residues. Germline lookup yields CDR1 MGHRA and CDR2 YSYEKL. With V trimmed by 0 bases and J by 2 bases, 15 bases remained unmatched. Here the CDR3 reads CASSQDGSGQGPVGNQPQHF. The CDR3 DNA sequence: TGCGCCAGCAGCCAAGATGGTTCAGGACAGGGACCCGTCGGCAATCAGCCCCAGCATTTT.

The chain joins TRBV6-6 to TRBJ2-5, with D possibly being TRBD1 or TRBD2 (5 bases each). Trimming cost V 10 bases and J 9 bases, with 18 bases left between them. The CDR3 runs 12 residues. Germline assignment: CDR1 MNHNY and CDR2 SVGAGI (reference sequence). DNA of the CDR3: TGTGCCATGGGGACGGCCCTGGGGGCCCAGTACTTC. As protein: CAMGTALGAQYF.

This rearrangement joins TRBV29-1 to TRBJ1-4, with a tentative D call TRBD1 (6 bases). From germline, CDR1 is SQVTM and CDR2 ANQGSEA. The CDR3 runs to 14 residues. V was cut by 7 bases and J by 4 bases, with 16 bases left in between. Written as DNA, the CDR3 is TGCAGCGGTCGACAGGCCTGGGGTAATGAAAAACTGTTTTTT. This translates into CSGRQAWGNEKLFF.

CDR3 amino acids: CASSRAGQRIEKLFF. CDR3 DNA sequence: TGCGCCAGCAGTAGGGCGGGACAGAGAATTGAAAAACTGTTTTTT. The V and J genes are TRBV5-1 and TRBJ1-4, with 7 bases matching TRBD1. This CDR3 contains 15 residues. Looked up from germline, CDR1 is SGHRS and CDR2 is YFSETQ. V gave up 5 bases and J gave up 7 bases; unmatched junction bases: 11.

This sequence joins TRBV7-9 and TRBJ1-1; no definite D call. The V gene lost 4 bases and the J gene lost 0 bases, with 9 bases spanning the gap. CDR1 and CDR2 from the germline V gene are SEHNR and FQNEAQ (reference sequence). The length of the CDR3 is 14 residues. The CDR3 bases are TGTGCCAGCAGCTCCGGTGGGGTGAACACTGAAGCTTTCTTT. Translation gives CASSSGGVNTEAFF.

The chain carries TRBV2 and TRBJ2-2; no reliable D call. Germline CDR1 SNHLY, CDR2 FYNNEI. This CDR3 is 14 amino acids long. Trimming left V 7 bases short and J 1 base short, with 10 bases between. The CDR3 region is CASMGNRNTGELFF. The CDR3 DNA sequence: TGTGCCAGCATGGGCAATCGGAACACCGGGGAGCTGTTTTTT.

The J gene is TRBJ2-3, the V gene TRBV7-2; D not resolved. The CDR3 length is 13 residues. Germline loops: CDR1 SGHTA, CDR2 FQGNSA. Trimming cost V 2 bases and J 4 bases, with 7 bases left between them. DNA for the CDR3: TGTGCCAGCAGCTTATTGACCGCAGATACGCAGTATTTT. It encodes CASSLLTADTQYF.

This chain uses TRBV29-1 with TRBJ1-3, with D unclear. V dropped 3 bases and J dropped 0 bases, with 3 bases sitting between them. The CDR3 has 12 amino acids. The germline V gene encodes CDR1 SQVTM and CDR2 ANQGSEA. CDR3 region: CSVENSGNTIYF. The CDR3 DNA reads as TGCAGCGTTGAGAACTCTGGAAACACCATATATTTT.

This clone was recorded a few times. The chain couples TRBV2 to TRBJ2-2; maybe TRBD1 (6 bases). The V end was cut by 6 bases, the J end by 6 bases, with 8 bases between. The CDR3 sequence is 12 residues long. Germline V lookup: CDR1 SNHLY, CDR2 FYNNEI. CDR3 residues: CASSSGAGELFF. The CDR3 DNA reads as TGTGCCAGCAGCTCAGGGGCCGGGGAGCTGTTTTTT.

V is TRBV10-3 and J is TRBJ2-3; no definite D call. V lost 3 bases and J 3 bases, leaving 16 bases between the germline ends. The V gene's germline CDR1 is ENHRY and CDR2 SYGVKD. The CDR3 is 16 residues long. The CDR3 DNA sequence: TGTGCCATCAGTGACGGGTATCGGACCCTAACAGATACGCAGTATTTT. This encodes CAISDGYRTLTDTQYF.

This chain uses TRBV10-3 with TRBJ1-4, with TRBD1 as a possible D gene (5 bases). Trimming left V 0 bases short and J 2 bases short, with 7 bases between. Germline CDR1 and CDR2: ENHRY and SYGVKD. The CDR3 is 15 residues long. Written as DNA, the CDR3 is TGTGCCATCAGTGAGTCGGGACGGACTAATGAAAAACTGTTTTTT. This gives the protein CAISESGRTNEKLFF.

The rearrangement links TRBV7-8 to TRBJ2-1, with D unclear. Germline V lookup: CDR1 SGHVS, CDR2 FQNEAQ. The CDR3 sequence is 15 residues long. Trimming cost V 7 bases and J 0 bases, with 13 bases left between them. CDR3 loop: CASTLGQASYNEQFF. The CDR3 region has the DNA TGTGCCAGCACCCTAGGGCAGGCCTCCTACAATGAGCAGTTCTTC.

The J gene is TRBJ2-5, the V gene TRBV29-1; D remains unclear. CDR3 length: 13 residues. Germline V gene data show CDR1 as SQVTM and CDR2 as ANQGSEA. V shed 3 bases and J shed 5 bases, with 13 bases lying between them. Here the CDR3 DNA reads TGCAGCGTTGATATAGTGGGGTTGGAGACCCAGTACTTC. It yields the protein CSVDIVGLETQYF.

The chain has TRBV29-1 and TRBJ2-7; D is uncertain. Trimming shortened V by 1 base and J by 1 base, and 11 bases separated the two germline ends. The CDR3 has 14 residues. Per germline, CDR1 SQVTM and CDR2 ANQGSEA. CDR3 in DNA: TGCAGCGTTGAAGCTCTAGGTAGATCCTACGAGCAGTACTTC. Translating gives CSVEALGRSYEQYF.

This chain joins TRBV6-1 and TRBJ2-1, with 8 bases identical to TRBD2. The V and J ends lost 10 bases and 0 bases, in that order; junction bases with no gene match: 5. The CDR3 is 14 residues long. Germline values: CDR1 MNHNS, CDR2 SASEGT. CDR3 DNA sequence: TGTGCCACACGGACTAGCCCCTCCTACAATGAGCAGTTCTTC. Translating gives CATRTSPSYNEQFF.

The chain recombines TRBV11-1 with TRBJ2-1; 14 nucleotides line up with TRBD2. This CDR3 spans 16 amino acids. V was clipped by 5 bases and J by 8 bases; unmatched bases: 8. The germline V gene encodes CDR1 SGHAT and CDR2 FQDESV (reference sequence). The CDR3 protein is CASSPDGTSGRHEQFF. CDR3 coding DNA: TGTGCCAGCAGCCCTGATGGGACTAGCGGGAGACATGAGCAGTTCTTC. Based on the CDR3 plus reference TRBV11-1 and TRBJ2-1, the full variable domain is EAEVAQSPRYKITEKSQAVAFWCDPISGHATLYWYRQILGQGPELLVQFQDESVVDDSQLPKDRFSAERLKGVDSTLKIQPAELGDSAMYLCASSPDGTSGRHEQFFGPGTRLTVL.

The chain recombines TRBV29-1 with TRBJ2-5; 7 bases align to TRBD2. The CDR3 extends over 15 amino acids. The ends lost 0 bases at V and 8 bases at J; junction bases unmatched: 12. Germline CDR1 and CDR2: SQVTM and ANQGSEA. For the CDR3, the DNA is TGCAGCGTTGAAGATCTCGGGACTTGGGGGGGAACCCAGTACTTC. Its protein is CSVEDLGTWGGTQYF.

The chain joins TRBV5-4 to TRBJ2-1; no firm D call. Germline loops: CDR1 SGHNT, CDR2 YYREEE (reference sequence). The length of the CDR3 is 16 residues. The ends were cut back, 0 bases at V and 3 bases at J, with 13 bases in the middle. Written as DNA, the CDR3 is TGTGCCAGCAGCTTGGGGGTTGGGCCCATCTACAATGAGCAGTTCTTC. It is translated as CASSLGVGPIYNEQFF.